Below, 22 T cell receptor beta chains from the same sample are listed, as sequenced in a study of T cell repertoires in cytomegalovirus infection. Their antigens are not known. TCRdb re-called the reads with MiXCR, one entry per CDR3 protein. The table has 650,000 to 850,000 distinct CDR3 sequences, around 29% seen once. This sample comprised cultured CD8+ T cells from PBMCs, obtained from culture after CMV antigen stimulation. The origin of the receptors is a human donor in good health (CMV status not recorded). Some clones in this sample may be carry-over from other donors' samples.

The chain couples TRBV4-3 to TRBJ2-1; a possible D gene is TRBD1 (5 bases). The V and J ends lost 4 bases and 2 bases respectively, with 12 bases between them. Germline CDR1 and CDR2: LGHNA and YSLEER. This CDR3 is built from 15 residues. CDR3 protein: CASSLTTRAYNEQFF. In nucleotides, the CDR3 is TGCGCCAGCAGCCTAACAACCAGGGCCTACAATGAGCAGTTCTTC.

The CDR3 loop reads CSVEGDKLAGELFF. The CDR3 DNA is TGCAGCGTTGAAGGGGATAAATTGGCCGGGGAGCTGTTTTTT. The V call is TRBV29-1, the J call TRBJ2-2; D unclear. CDR1 and CDR2 from the germline V gene are SQVTM and ANQGSEA. This CDR3 region has 14 residues. V was shortened by 1 base and J by 6 bases, with 12 bases between the two germline ends.

The chain uses TRBV18 and TRBJ2-1; D unresolved. Trimming left V 8 bases short and J 6 bases short, with 14 bases between. The CDR3 covers 13 residues. Germline assignment: CDR1 KGHSH and CDR2 LQKENI. DNA of the CDR3: TGTGCCAGCGCCATATTAGGTACCAATGAGCAGTTCTTC. The encoded protein is CASAILGTNEQFF.

There are many counts of this clonotype. This chain links TRBV28 with TRBJ1-5; a possible D gene is TRBD1 (6 bases). There are 15 residues in the CDR3. CDR1 and CDR2 from the germline V gene are MDHEN and SYDVKM. V lost 4 bases to trimming and J lost 3 bases, with 13 bases between them. This chain's CDR3 is CASSSAGDPNQPQHF. The CDR3 region has the DNA TGTGCCAGCAGTTCGGCAGGGGACCCCAATCAGCCCCAGCATTTT.

This clonotype was detected only a few times. J is TRBJ1-6 and V is TRBV28; the D gene is possibly TRBD1 (5 bases). Trimming stripped 5 bases from V and 10 bases from J, with 12 bases between. CDR1 and CDR2 (germline): MDHEN, SYDVKM. This CDR3 has 13 amino acids. CDR3 region: CASSQPGLSPLHF. CDR3 sequence (DNA): TGTGCCAGCAGTCAGCCGGGACTATCACCCCTCCACTTT.

The gene calls are TRBV6-8 and TRBJ2-1, with TRBD1 matching 12 bases. The CDR3 consists of 19 residues. The junction had 14 bases not matched to a gene; V was cut back by 1 base and J by 7 bases. Germline CDR1 and CDR2: MNHGY and SAAAGT. The CDR3: CASSYLPGTGGSPLNEQFF. The DNA for the CDR3 is TGTGCCAGCAGTTACTTACCCGGGACAGGGGGCTCCCCCCTGAATGAGCAGTTCTTC.

This sequence joins TRBV23-1 and TRBJ2-5, with 9 bases identical to TRBD2. TRBV23-1 is filed as an ORF, its function uncertain. The V segment lost 5 bases and the J segment 5 bases; nucleotides outside the gene matches: 6. This CDR3 spans 14 amino acids. CDR3 in DNA: TGCGCCAGCAGTTGCCTAGCGGGGAAGGAGACCCAGTACTTC. Translated: CASSCLAGKETQYF.

The rearrangement uses TRBV24-1 and TRBJ2-1, with 9 bases lining up with TRBD2. The CDR3 has 15 residues. J lost 4 bases, V lost 4 bases, and 4 bases had no gene match. CDR1 is KGHDR and CDR2 is SFDVKD in the germline V gene. The CDR3 is CATSDASGAYNEQFF. The DNA for the CDR3 is TGTGCCACCAGTGACGCTAGCGGGGCATACAATGAGCAGTTCTTC.

Notes on this clonotype: Given a much more abundant clone one base away, this may be a read error. The rearrangement joins TRBV12-3 or TRBV12-4 to TRBJ2-1, with 11 nucleotides matching TRBD2. The CDR3 contains 14 residues. The trim removed 5 bases at V and 5 bases at J, leaving 2 bases unmatched. In DNA, the CDR3 is TGTGCCAGCAGTCGTAGCGGGGGGGACAATGAGCAGTTCTTC. Its protein product is CASSRSGGDNEQFF.

The chain carries TRBV6-5 and TRBJ1-1, with D possibly being TRBD1 (5 bases). The V end was cut by 2 bases, the J end by 3 bases, with 10 bases between. Germline CDR1 reads MNHEY; CDR2 reads SVGAGI. The length of the CDR3 is 14 residues. The CDR3 spells CASSYVGEYTEAFF. The CDR3 DNA sequence: TGTGCCAGCAGTTACGTGGGGGAGTACACTGAAGCTTTCTTT.

This clonotype was seen many times. At one of its ends the junction is not consistent with the germline gene, which may arise from a read error. In DNA, the CDR3 is TGTGCCAGCAGCCTAGCAGACGAAGAGACCCAGTACTTC. This codes for CASSLADEETQYF. This chain joins TRBV7-6 and TRBJ2-5; weak D call: TRBD2 (5 bases). The CDR3 loop spans 13 amino acids. Germline V gene lookup returns CDR1 SGHVS and CDR2 FNYEAQ. Drawing the rest from reference TRBV7-6 and TRBJ2-5, the complete variable domain is GAGVSQSPRYKVTKRGQDVALRCDPISGHVSLYWYRQALGQGPEFLTYFNYEAQQDKSGLPNDRFSAERPEGSISTLTIQRTEQRDSAMYRCASSLADEETQYFGPGTRLLVL.

This clonotype was counted ten times or more. V is TRBV19 and J is TRBJ1-1, with 10 bases matching TRBD1. V was pared by 3 bases and J by 7 bases, with 5 bases of the junction left unmatched. This CDR3 has 14 amino acids. Germline V gene sequence: CDR1 LNHDA, CDR2 SQIVND (reference sequence). CDR3 in amino acids: CASSIGQGGREAFF. The CDR3 DNA follows: TGTGCCAGTAGTATCGGACAGGGGGGACGTGAAGCTTTCTTT.

The V and J genes are TRBV4-1 and TRBJ1-2; D possibly corresponds to TRBD1 (6 bases). V gave up 1 base and J gave up 4 bases, with 13 bases separating them. In germline, CDR1 is MGHRA, CDR2 YSYEKL. This CDR3 contains 15 residues. DNA of the CDR3: TGCGCCAGCAGCCAAGTGGCGGGGGGCCTCTATGGCTACACCTTC. Translation: CASSQVAGGLYGYTF.

The V call is TRBV4-1, the J call TRBJ1-4, with D unresolved. V shed 5 bases and J shed 4 bases, with 14 bases lying between them. Germline V gene data show CDR1 as MGHRA and CDR2 as YSYEKL. This CDR3 region has 15 residues. CDR3 sequence: CASSRFIQNNEKLFF. CDR3 in DNA: TGCGCCAGCAGCAGGTTTATACAGAATAATGAAAAACTGTTTTTT.

The chain employs TRBV20-1 and TRBJ1-3, with a weak D call TRBD1 (5 bases). This CDR3 has 19 residues. Deletions cut 1 base from V and 0 bases from J, with 22 bases between. Looked up from germline, CDR1 is DFQATT and CDR2 is SNEGSKA (reference sequence). The CDR3 sequence: CSARVQQGVPGHSGNTIYF. CDR3 DNA: TGCAGTGCTAGAGTGCAACAAGGCGTACCGGGGCACTCTGGAAACACCATATATTTT.

This clonotype was detected many times. The chain recombines TRBV7-9 with TRBJ2-3; unclear D gene. The CDR3 length is 15 residues. The germline gives CDR1 SEHNR, CDR2 FQNEAQ (reference sequence). Trimming removed 1 base at V and 2 bases at J, with 10 bases between. CDR3 sequence (DNA): TGTGCCAGCAGCTTAGACTACCTGTTCACAGATACGCAGTATTTT. Amino acid sequence: CASSLDYLFTDTQYF.

This clonotype turned up a few times. The genes are TRBV15 and TRBJ1-5, with 7 bases that match TRBD1. The CDR3 spans 16 residues. The germline gives CDR1 LNHNV, CDR2 YYDKDF (reference sequence). The ends lost 0 bases at V and 3 bases at J; junction bases unmatched: 5. The CDR3 DNA is TGTGCCACCAGCAGAGATCTAGGACAGGCCAATCAGCCCCAGCATTTT. As protein: CATSRDLGQANQPQHF.

The rearrangement uses TRBV12-3 or TRBV12-4 and TRBJ1-1; D gene uncertain. Trimming left V 5 bases short and J 4 bases short, with 11 bases between. The length of the CDR3 is 13 residues. The CDR3 DNA is TGTGCCAGCAGTGTATATCGGACCACTGAAGCTTTCTTT. It yields the protein CASSVYRTTEAFF.

Points on this clonotype: This sequence may be a read error, since a much larger clone differs from it by one base. V is TRBV6-5 and J is TRBJ2-2, with TRBD1 matching 9 bases. This CDR3 has 17 residues. Per germline, CDR1 MNHEY and CDR2 SVGAGI. The V and J ends lost 2 bases and 6 bases, in that order; junction bases with no gene match: 10. In nucleotides, the CDR3 is TGTGCCAGCAGTTACACCTGGAACAGGGGGCGTTCCGGGGAGCTGTTTTTT. Its translation: CASSYTWNRGRSGELFF.

The rearrangement uses TRBV7-6 and TRBJ1-1; no clear D gene. V was clipped by 6 bases and J by 10 bases, with 24 bases between them. The CDR3 runs to 15 residues. Germline lookup yields CDR1 SGHVS and CDR2 FNYEAQ. Here the CDR3 reads CASRLTISGTDGAFF. DNA of the CDR3: TGTGCCAGCAGACTAACCATCTCAGGTACCGATGGAGCTTTCTTT.

Ten or more counts support this clonotype. This chain links TRBV11-1 with TRBJ2-1, with D uncertain. The CDR3 runs to 20 residues. Germline V gene sequence: CDR1 SGHAT, CDR2 FQDESV (reference sequence). The ends were cut back, 0 bases at V and 0 bases at J, with 21 bases in the middle. CDR3 in amino acids: CASSLALATYVSGSYNEQFF. DNA of the CDR3: TGTGCCAGCAGCTTAGCGCTGGCGACTTACGTTTCCGGCTCCTACAATGAGCAGTTCTTC.

The chain recombines TRBV12-3 or TRBV12-4 with TRBJ1-2; no definite D call. The CDR3 has 13 residues. Trimming removed 6 bases at V and 6 bases at J, with 14 bases between. The CDR3: CASSRVHGDGYTF. CDR3 nucleotides: TGTGCCAGCAGCAGAGTCCACGGTGATGGCTACACCTTC.